One TCR beta chain is described in this entry. Measured with immunoSEQ multiplex PCR; TCRdb has only the in-frame clones, and not every one. The data contain several thousand clones, under 85% of them singletons. The data were taken from a study of chemoradiotherapy in HPV16-positive cancers. The CDR3 totals 16 residues. CDR1 and CDR2 (germline): GTSNPN, SVGIG (reference sequence). With V trimmed by 2 bases and J by 0 bases, 8 bases remained unmatched. Repertoires were sampled repeatedly during chemoradiotherapy. The TCR comes from a human donor with HPV-associated anogenital cancer. This rearrangement joins TRBV30 to TRBJ2-7; 9 bases fit TRBD1. The material was tumor tissue, obtained from a patient who underwent chemoradiotherapy. The CDR3 loop reads CAWSPLGQGSSYEQYF. The CDR3 coding sequence is TGTGCCTGGAGTCCTCTTGGACAGGGGAGCTCCTACGAGCAGTACTTC.